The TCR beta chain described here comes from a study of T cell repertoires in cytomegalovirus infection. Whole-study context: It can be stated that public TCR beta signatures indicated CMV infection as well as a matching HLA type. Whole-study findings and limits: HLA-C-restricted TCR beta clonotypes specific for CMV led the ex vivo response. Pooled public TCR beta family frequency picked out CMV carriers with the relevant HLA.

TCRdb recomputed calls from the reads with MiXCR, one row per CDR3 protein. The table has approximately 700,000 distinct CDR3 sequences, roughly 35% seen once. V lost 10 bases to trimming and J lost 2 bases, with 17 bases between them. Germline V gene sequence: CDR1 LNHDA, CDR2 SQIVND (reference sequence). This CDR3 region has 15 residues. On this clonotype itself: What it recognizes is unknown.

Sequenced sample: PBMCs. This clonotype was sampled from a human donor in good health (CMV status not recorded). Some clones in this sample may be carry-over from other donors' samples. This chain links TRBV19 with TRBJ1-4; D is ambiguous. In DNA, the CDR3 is TGTGCCACCCTGCGGGGTTTGTGGACTAATGAAAAACTGTTTTTT. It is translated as CATLRGLWTNEKLFF. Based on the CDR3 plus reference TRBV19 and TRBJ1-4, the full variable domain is DGGITQSPKYLFRKEGQNVTLSCEQNLNHDAMYWYRQDPGQGLRLIYYSQIVNDFQKGDIAEGYSVSREKKESFPLTVTSAQKNPTAFYLCATLRGLWTNEKLFFGSGTQLSVL.